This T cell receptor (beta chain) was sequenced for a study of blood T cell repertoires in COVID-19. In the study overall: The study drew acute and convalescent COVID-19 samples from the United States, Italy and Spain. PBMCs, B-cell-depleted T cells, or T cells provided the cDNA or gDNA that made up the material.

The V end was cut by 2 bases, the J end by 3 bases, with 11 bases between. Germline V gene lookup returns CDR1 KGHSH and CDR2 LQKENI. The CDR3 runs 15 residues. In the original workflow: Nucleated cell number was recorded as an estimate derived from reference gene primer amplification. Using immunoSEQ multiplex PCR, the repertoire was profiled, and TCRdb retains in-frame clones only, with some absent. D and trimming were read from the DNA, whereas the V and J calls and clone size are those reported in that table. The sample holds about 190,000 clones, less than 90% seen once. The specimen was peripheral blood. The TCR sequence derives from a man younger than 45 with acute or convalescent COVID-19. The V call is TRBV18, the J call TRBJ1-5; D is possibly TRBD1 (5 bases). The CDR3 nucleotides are TGTGCCAGCTCACCAGTAGGGGATGACAATCAGCCCCAGCATTTT. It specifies CASSPVGDDNQPQHF.